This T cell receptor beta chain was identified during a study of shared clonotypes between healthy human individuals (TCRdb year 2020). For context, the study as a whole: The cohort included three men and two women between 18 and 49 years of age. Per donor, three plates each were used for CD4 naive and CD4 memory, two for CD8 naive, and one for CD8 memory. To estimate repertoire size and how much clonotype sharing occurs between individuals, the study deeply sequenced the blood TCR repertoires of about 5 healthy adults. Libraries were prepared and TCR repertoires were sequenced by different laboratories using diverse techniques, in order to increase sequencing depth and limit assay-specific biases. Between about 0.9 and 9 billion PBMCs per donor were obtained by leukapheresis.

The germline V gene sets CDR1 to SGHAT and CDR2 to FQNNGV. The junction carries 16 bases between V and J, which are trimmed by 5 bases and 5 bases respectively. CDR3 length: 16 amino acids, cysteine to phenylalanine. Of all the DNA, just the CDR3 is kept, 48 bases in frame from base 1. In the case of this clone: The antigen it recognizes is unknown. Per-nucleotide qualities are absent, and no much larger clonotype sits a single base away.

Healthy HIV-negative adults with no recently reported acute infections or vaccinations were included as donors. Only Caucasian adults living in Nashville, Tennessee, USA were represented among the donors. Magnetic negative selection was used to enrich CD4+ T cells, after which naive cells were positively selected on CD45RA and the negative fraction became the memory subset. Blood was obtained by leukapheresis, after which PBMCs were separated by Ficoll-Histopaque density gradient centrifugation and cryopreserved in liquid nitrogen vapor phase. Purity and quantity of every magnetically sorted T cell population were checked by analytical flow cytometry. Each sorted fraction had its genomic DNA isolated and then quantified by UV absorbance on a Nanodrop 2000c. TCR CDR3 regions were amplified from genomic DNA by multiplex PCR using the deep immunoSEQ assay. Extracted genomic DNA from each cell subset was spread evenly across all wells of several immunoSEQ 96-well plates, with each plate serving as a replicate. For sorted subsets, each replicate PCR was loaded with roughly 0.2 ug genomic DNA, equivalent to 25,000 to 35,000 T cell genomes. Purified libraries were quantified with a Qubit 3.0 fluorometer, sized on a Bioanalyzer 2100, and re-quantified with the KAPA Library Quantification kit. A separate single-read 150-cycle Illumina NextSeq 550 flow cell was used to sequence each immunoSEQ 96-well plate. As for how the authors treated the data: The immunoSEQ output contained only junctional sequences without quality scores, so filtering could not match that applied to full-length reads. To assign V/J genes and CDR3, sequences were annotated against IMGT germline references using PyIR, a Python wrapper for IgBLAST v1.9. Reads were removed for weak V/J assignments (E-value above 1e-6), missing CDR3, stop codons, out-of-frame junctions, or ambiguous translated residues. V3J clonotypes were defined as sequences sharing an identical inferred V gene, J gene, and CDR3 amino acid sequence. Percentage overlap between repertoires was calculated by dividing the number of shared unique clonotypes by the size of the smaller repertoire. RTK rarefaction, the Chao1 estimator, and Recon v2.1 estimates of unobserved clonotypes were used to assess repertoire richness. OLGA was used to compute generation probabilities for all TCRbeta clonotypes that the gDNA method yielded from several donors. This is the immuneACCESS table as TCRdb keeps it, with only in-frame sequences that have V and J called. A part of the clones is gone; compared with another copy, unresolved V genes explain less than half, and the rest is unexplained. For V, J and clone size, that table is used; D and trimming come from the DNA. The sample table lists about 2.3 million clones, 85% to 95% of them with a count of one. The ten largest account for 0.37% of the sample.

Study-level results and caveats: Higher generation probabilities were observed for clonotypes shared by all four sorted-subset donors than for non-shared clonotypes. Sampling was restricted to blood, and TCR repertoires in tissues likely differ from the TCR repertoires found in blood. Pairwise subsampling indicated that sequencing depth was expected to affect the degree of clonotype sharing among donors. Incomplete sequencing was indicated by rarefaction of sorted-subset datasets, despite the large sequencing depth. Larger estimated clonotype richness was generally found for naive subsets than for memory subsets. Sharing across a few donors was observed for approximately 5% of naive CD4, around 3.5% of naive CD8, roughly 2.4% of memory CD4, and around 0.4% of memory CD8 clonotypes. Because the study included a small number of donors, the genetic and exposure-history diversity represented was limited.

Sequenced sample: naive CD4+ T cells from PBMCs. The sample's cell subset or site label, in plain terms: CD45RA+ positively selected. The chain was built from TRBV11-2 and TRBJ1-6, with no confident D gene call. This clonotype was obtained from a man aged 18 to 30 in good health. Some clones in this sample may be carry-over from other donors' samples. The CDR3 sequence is CASSITLGVHNSPLHF. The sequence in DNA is TGTGCCAGCAGCATCACGCTCGGGGTCCATAATTCACCCCTCCACTTT.